This TCR beta chain was sequenced in a study of cytomegalovirus exposure and HLA in healthy donors (dated by TCRdb to the late 2010s). At the level of the whole study: An earlier analysis of some 600 of the donors reported about 300 Gb of sequence data and 117 million unique TCR beta sequences obtained from about 180 million T cells. An early release covering 500 to 750 HLA-typed donors comprised about 300 gigabases of sequencing data and tens of millions of unique TCR sequences. Among the roughly 410 genotyped donors, about 85% belonged to the genetic ancestry cluster associated with self-reported Caucasian donors. The aim of the study was to test whether cataloging public T cell receptors could identify signatures of past pathogen exposure. The study profiled the T cell repertoires of fewer than 850 subjects by immunosequencing and related them to cytomegalovirus serostatus. Along with the approximately 700-subject first cohort, a separate validation cohort of some 130 different subjects was used. To predict cytomegalovirus infection status, the study combined high-throughput TCR immunosequencing, statistical association of individual TCRs with disease status, and machine learning. To study patterns of TCR occurrence, a later analysis re-analyzed previously published TCR beta repertoires from just over 650 donors and added high-resolution HLA genotyping. In the later analysis, no new phenotypic data were used to find candidate immune exposures; instead, reliance was placed on TCR beta sequences and their occurrence across donors. To decide whether each TCR beta V gene segment behaved as functional or pseudogenic, an earlier analysis of some 600 of the donors relied on high-throughput TCR beta sequencing. Donor age, sex, ethnicity and CMV serostatus were compiled together with the repertoire data. In a later genetic analysis, genome-wide SNP genotypes for about 55% of the 666 donors were used, and that subset was treated as a discovery cohort. All discovery cohort repertoires had been generated on a single sequencing platform. HLA typing included class I and class II loci at four-digit resolution. The number of typed donors differed by locus: roughly 629-640 for A, B, C, DRB1 and DQB1; approximately 520 for DQA1; 600 to 610 for DPA1; and about 450 for DPB1. A few DR-DQ haplotypes were treated as single units for association and clustering because of strong linkage in the cohort. Across some 400 genotyped donors of the cohort, an average of approximately 240,000 unique TCR beta nucleotide sequences per donor were sequenced, and roughly 20% of those sequences were non-productive.

Overall study results and their limits: According to a later analysis, TCR association rates differed among HLA loci, with DRB1 alleles showing the most associated TCRs and HLA-C alleles showing the fewest. Because counts were too low, roughly 17 rarely observed V segments, including chromosome 9 orphons, were left out of the earlier analysis of approximately 580 of the donors. Several of the top co-occurrence clusters appeared to be linked to parvovirus B19, influenza, CMV and Epstein-Barr virus, according to a later analysis. In a later analysis, HLA-associated TCR beta chains showed more clonal expansion and lower generation probabilities than non-associated chains that were equally common. When HLA alleles, especially DR and DQ, strongly co-occurred, attributing TCR associations to individual alleles was difficult. For the cohort, immune exposure information was limited to CMV serostatus. An earlier analysis of some 560 of the donors showed that most TCR beta V segments appeared in productive rearrangements either about 87% or about 30% of the time, which broadly matched IMGT annotations. The classifier was reported to diagnose cytomegalovirus status with high specificity and sensitivity in both the original and validation cohorts. Presence/absence analyses assumed roughly uniform sequencing depth across donors, an assumption that may not hold. Across donors, most TCR sequences were observed very rarely, whereas some public TCRs were present in many individuals. In a later analysis, about 16,000 TCR beta sequences were associated with specific HLA alleles at a false discovery rate of 0.05. A further reported finding was that TCR beta sequences accurately predicted the HLA-A and HLA-B alleles for most subjects in the first cohort. In a later genetic analysis, fewer N-insertions in productive TCRs were reported among donors in an Asian-associated ancestry cluster than the approximately 710-donor mean. Linkage disequilibrium might explain the correlated functional status among segregating V segments, but an unknown experimental factor could not be ruled out. A later genetic analysis associated a missense DCLRE1C variant with V-gene and J-gene trimming of TCR beta chains, and an independent cohort replicated the association. According to a later analysis, most CMV-associated TCR beta chains appeared to be HLA-restricted, and the HLA associations seemed to be driven largely by CMV exposure. The authors suggested that the approach could potentially be extended to other disease states and immunological phenotypes. A cluster of highly shared sequence variants was judged likely to represent a technical artifact of the sequencing pipeline. Only TCR beta chains were sequenced in this cohort, and the absence of alpha or paired-chain data limited detectable features. In the study, approximately 160 TCR beta chains were listed as associated with cytomegalovirus. A few of the identified cytomegalovirus-associated TCR beta chains were confirmed in vitro to be specific for cytomegalovirus antigens. Because some donors lacked HLA typing at each locus, the association tests relied only on the typed subset.

The table lists this clone with a few counts. No antigen is known for it. The record has no base qualities; no much larger clone is one base away. Library method: the immunoSEQ multiplex PCR assay. The multiplex PCR relied on a mix of 60 forward primers for TCR Vbeta segments and 13 reverse primers for TCR Jbeta segments. A multiplex PCR assay on genomic DNA amplified the CDR3 region of rearranged TCR beta genes. The amplified TCR beta libraries were sequenced on the Illumina HiSeq System as 87-base-pair reads. As for the original processing: A later analysis counted about 76 million unique TCR beta chains across the 500 to 850 repertoires, and 9 million to 14 million of these chains were shared by at least two donors. Raw reads were error-corrected and collapsed into unique sequences by a nearest-neighbor algorithm in which closely related sequences were merged to remove PCR and sequencing errors. To assign V, D and J gene segments, CDR3 sequences were aligned to IMGT reference sequences. For a sequence to be retained, a match of at least six nucleotides was required to both a V gene segment and a J gene segment. A rearrangement was called productive if the CDR3 had no stop codons and remained in frame with V and J, and every other rearrangement was called non-productive. Following IMGT convention, CDR3 was defined as the stretch from the second conserved V-encoded cysteine to the conserved J-encoded phenylalanine. In an earlier analysis of around 540 of the donors, sequences lacking an unambiguous match to a single V gene segment were excluded. An earlier analysis of a few hundred of the donors called V segments functional above 56.7% productive rearrangements and segregating when the between-donor standard deviation exceeded 5%. To diagnose cytomegalovirus status from the catalog of TCR beta chain sequences, a statistical classification framework was built. A later analysis assigned V and J genes by comparing TCR nucleotide sequences with IMGT/GENE-DB human TR gene sequences. In a later analysis, CDR3 sequences and most-parsimonious VDJ recombination scenarios were assigned using the TCRdist pipeline. In a later analysis, each TCR beta chain was defined by its CDR3 amino acid sequence together with its V-gene family, and reads lacking a unique V-gene family were excluded. To address suspected cross-contamination and a sequencing artifact, a later analysis removed around 600 highly shared, low-generation-probability nucleotide sequences. For each public chain, a later analysis derived a clonal expansion index from normalized ranks of inferred template counts within each repertoire. In a later analysis, generation probabilities were computed with a VDJ recombination model fitted to out-of-frame rearrangements, and the resulting probabilities were checked against IGoR. A later analysis scored TCR-TCR, TCR-HLA and TCR-CMV co-occurrence with hypergeometric tests, applying a repertoire-size bias correction to TCR pairs. A later analysis estimated false discovery rates by permuting HLA or CMV assignments 20 times. In a later analysis, co-occurring TCRs were grouped using DBSCAN, and TCRdist sequence similarity was added for clustering within HLA-allele-positive subsets. Repertoires with fewer than 30,000 or more than 120,000 public chains, plus five repertoires with anomalous nucleotide sharing, were excluded from co-occurrence clustering. The immuneACCESS repertoire file appears here via TCRdb, limited to in-frame rearrangements. These files lack a portion of the clones; in checked studies, under half of the deficit traces to unresolved V genes, and the cause of the others is not known. D and trimming were read from the DNA, whereas the V and J calls and clone size are those reported in that table. The sample table records about 120,000 clones; about four fifths of these occur just once. 2.2% of the sample is held by the ten biggest clonotypes.

The cohort consisted of 650 to 700 healthy bone marrow donors. All cohort members were sampled while nominally healthy, although unrecorded immune exposures were likely present. The donor tested CMV seronegative, placing the donor among the 350 or so seronegative members of the cohort. Each donor provided a peripheral blood sample, and peripheral blood mononuclear cells were used for TCR beta sequencing. Genomic DNA extraction from the blood cell samples was performed with the Qiagen DNeasy Blood Extraction Kit. The sequence came from a woman aged 40-49 years in good health and CMV-seronegative. Sequenced: PBMCs.

The DNA is as follows: TGTGCCAGCAGCGCCCGACTAGCGGGAGGGCATAATGAGCAGTTCTTC. Its protein product is CASSARLAGGHNEQFF. The sequence joins TRBV7-9 to TRBJ2-1; 14 bases in the junction line up with TRBD2. From a lookup of the germline V gene (reference sequence), CDR1 and CDR2 are SEHNR and FQNEAQ. The cysteine opens and the phenylalanine closes a CDR3 of 16 amino acids. Only the CDR3 region is kept as DNA, spanning 48 bases read in frame from base 1. After removal of 5 bases from V and 7 bases from J, the junction retains 7 bases not matched to a gene.